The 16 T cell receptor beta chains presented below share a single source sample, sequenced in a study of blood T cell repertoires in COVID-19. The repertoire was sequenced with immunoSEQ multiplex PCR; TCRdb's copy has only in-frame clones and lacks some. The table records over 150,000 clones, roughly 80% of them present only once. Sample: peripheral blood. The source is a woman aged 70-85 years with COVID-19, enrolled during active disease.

For the CDR3, the DNA is TGCAGCGTTGATTCCCCCGGACTTGGAGATACGCAGTATTTT. It encodes CSVDSPGLGDTQYF. V and J are TRBV29-1 and TRBJ2-3; D may be TRBD2 (5 bases). The ends were cut back, 3 bases at V and 5 bases at J, with 15 bases in the middle. The CDR3 has 14 amino acids. From germline, CDR1 is SQVTM and CDR2 ANQGSEA.

The CDR3 reads CASSVGTARDGYTF. The CDR3 DNA follows: TGCGCCAGCAGCGTCGGGACAGCTCGAGATGGCTACACCTTC. The chain combines TRBV5-1 with TRBJ1-2, with 7 nucleotides matching TRBD1. The germline CDR1 and CDR2 sequences are SGHRS and YFSETQ. The CDR3 sequence is 14 residues long. Losses at the gene ends were 4 bases for V and 6 bases for J; bases not matched to a gene: 9.

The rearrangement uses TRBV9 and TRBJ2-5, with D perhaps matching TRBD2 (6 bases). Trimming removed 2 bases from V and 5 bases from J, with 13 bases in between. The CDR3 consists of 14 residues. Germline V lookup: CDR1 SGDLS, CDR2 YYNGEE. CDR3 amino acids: CASSVEGERETQYF. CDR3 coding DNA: TGTGCCAGCAGCGTGGAGGGAGAACGCGAGACCCAGTACTTC.

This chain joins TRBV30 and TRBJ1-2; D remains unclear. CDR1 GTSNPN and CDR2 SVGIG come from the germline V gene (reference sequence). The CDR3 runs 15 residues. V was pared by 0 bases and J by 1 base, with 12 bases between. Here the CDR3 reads CAWSVPDLSNYGYTF. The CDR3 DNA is TGTGCCTGGAGTGTACCAGATCTCAGTAACTATGGCTACACCTTC. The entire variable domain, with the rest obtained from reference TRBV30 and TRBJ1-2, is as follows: SQTIHQWPATLVQPVGSPLSLECTVEGTSNPNLYWYRQAAGRGLQLLFYSVGIGQISSEVPQNLSASRPQDRQFILSSKKLLLSDSGFYLCAWSVPDLSNYGYTFGSGTRLTVV.

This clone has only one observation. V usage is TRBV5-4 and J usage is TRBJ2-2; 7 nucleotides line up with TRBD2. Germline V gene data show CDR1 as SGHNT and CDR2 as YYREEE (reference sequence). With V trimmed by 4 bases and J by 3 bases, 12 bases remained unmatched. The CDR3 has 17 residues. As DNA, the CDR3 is TGTGCCAGCAGCCCTGCCGACGGGAGGAGGTACACCGGGGAGCTGTTTTTT. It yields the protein CASSPADGRRYTGELFF.

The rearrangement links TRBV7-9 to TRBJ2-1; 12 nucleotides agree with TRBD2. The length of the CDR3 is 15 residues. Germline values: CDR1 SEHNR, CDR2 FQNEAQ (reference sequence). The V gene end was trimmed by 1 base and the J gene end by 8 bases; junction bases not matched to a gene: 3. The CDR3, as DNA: TGTGCCAGCAGCTTAGTCGGACTAGCGGGATATGAGCAGTTCTTC. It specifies CASSLVGLAGYEQFF.

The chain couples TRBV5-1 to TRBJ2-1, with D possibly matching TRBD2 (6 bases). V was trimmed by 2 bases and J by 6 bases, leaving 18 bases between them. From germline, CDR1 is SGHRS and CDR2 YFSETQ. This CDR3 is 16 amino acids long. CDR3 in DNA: TGCGCCAGCAGCTTCGGTGGGACGGGGAGGATCAATGAGCAGTTCTTC. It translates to CASSFGGTGRINEQFF.

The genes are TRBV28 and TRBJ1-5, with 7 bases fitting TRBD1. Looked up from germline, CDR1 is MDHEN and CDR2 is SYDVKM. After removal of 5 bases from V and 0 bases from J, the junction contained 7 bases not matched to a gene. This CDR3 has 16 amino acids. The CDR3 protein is CASSAQQGYSNQPQHF. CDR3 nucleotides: TGTGCCAGCAGTGCCCAACAGGGGTATAGCAATCAGCCCCAGCATTTT.

CDR3 sequence reads: CATSRTGKEGYTF. The CDR3, as DNA: TGTGCCACCAGTCGAACAGGGAAAGAGGGCTACACCTTC. V gene TRBV24-1 combines with J gene TRBJ1-2, with D maybe TRBD1 (6 bases). The CDR3 covers 13 residues. Per germline, CDR1 KGHDR and CDR2 SFDVKD. V gave up 6 bases and J gave up 8 bases, with 15 bases separating them.

CDR3 loop: CASSSPQGNTEAFF. The DNA for the CDR3 is TGTGCCAGCAGTTCACCACAGGGAAACACTGAAGCTTTCTTT. The J gene is TRBJ1-1, the V gene TRBV6-9; maybe TRBD1 (6 bases). Trimming removed 4 bases from V and 2 bases from J, with 11 bases in between. The germline V gene has CDR1 MNHGY and CDR2 SVAAGI. This CDR3 region has 14 residues.

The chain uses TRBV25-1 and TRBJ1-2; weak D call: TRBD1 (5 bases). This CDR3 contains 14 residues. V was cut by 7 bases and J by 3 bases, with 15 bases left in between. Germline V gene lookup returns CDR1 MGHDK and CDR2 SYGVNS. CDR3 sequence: CASIGDSGDYGYTF. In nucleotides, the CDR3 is TGTGCCAGCATCGGGGATTCGGGGGACTATGGCTACACCTTC.

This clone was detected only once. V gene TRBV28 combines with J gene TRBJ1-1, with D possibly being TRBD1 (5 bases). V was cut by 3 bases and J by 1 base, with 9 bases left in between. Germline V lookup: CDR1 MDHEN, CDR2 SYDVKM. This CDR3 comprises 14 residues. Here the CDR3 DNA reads TGTGCCAGCAGTTTCTTAGACAGGAACACTGAAGCTTTCTTT. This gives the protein CASSFLDRNTEAFF.

CDR3 sequence (DNA): TGTGCCAGCAGTTTAAGGGGTGGAGAGACCCAGTACTTC. This gives the protein CASSLRGGETQYF. The chain links TRBV27 to TRBJ2-5; weak D call: TRBD1 (5 bases). CDR3 length: 13 amino acids. CDR1 and CDR2 from the germline V gene are MNHEY and SMNVEV (reference sequence). The V gene lost 2 bases and the J gene lost 4 bases, with 8 bases spanning the gap.

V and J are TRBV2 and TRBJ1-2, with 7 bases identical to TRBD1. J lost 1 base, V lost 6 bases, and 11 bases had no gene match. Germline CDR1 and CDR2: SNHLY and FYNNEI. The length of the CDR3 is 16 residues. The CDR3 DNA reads TGTGCCAGCAGGCTGGACAGGTCCGCCAATAACTATGGCTACACCTTC. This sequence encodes CASRLDRSANNYGYTF.

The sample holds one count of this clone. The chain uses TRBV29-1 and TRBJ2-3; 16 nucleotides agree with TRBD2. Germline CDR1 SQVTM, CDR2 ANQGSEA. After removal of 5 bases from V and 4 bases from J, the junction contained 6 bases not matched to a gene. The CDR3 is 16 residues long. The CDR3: CSVSGTSGRAPDTQYF. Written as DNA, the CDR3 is TGCAGCGTTAGCGGGACTAGCGGGAGGGCCCCAGATACGCAGTATTTT.

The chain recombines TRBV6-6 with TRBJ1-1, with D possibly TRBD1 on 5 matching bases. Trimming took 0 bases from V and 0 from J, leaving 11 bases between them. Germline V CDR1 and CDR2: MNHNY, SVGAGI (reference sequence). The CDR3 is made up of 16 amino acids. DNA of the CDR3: TGTGCCAGCAGTTACTCGGCAGGGCAAGTGAACACTGAAGCTTTCTTT. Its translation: CASSYSAGQVNTEAFF.